The T cell receptor (beta chain) described here comes from a study of patients and donors after allogeneic stem cell transplantation. TCRdb fed the RT-PCR reads into MiXCR, producing one record per CDR3 protein. Of 150,000 to 250,000 distinct CDR3 sequences listed, more than 35% were seen once; the top ten hold 33%. This clonotype is a singleton in its sample. Trimming cost V 6 bases and J 3 bases, with 15 bases left between them. This CDR3 has 15 amino acids. This receptor was identified in a human donor who was either an allogeneic HSCT recipient or a stem cell or donor lymphocyte infusion donor (not recorded which). It is not recorded whose cells these are; they may come from a transplant donor. The sample was blood, either unsorted or a sorted T cell fraction (not recorded which). V and J are TRBV12-3 or TRBV12-4 and TRBJ2-1; tentatively, D is TRBD2 (5 bases). CDR3 amino acids: CASSPGGLDYNEQFF. For the CDR3, the DNA is TGTGCCAGCAGCCCGGGCGGGCTCGACTACAATGAGCAGTTCTTC.